These T cell receptor beta chains were read from a single sample in a study of blood T cell repertoires in COVID-19. The repertoire was sequenced with immunoSEQ multiplex PCR; TCRdb's copy has only in-frame clones and lacks some. The data hold some 270,000 clones, with almost 90% observed a single time. Source material: peripheral blood. These receptors were obtained from a woman in her sixties or seventies with COVID-19, enrolled during active disease. The CDR3 runs from the conserved cysteine through the conserved F or W. D genes are given only for firm matches. Part of the rows lack a size; the others show once, few, many or a class for expanded clones.

d_call | j_call | v_call | clone_size | cdr3_aa | cdr3_nt
TRBD2 | TRBJ2-2 | TRBV6-2/TRBV6-3 | once | CASSYEAGDTGELFF | TGTGCCAGCAGTTACGAGGCGGGGGACACCGGGGAGCTGTTTTTT
TRBD1 | TRBJ2-7 | TRBV7-2 | . | CASSERGGASSYEQYF | TGTGCCAGCAGCGAGCGAGGGGGCGCATCCTCCTACGAGCAGTACTTC
TRBD1 | TRBJ2-7 | TRBV9 | . | CASSLGSGQGPYEQYF | TGTGCCAGCAGCCTGGGGAGCGGACAGGGGCCCTACGAGCAGTACTTC
. | TRBJ1-1 | TRBV7-3 | . | CASSFQGGDTEAFF | TGTGCCAGCAGCTTCCAGGGAGGGGACACTGAAGCTTTCTTT
. | TRBJ1-6 | TRBV4-3 | . | CASSLSEGSPLHF | TGCGCCAGCAGCCTATCGGAGGGATCACCCCTCCACTTT
. | TRBJ2-7 | TRBV7-2 | once | CASSLTGYEQYF | TGTGCCAGCAGCCTTACAGGATACGAGCAGTACTTC
. | TRBJ2-7 | TRBV9 | . | CASSVGPSGRGTYEQYF | TGTGCCAGCAGCGTAGGGCCCTCAGGGAGGGGGACCTACGAGCAGTACTTC
. | TRBJ2-2 | TRBV7-3 | . | CASSLGRNTGELFF | TGTGCCAGCAGCTTAGGCAGAAACACCGGGGAGCTGTTTTTT
TRBD1 | TRBJ1-2 | TRBV27 | . | CASSFRDRGGYTF | TGTGCCAGCAGTTTCCGGGACAGGGGAGGCTACACCTTC
. | TRBJ1-4 | TRBV4-3 | . | CANSQGFIGLGVDEKLFF | TGCGCCAACAGCCAAGGGTTCATCGGCCTCGGGGTCGATGAAAAACTGTTTTTT
TRBD2 | TRBJ2-1 | TRBV27 | . | CASSPRYAGGYNEQFF | TGTGCCAGCAGTCCTAGGTATGCGGGGGGATACAATGAGCAGTTCTTC
. | TRBJ2-4 | TRBV6-6 | . | CASSPREYIQYF | TGTGCCAGCAGCCCCCGGGAGTACATTCAGTACTTC
TRBD1 | TRBJ1-4 | TRBV7-9 | . | CASSAGGRGQTNEKLFF | TGTGCCAGCAGCGCCGGCGGCAGGGGGCAAACTAATGAAAAACTGTTTTTT
. | TRBJ1-1 | TRBV3-1/TRBV3-2 | . | CASSHWSTGTEAFF | TGTGCCAGCAGCCATTGGAGTACAGGCACTGAAGCTTTCTTT
. | TRBJ1-6 | TRBV4-1 | . | CASSQAQSTNSPLHF | TGCGCCAGCAGCCAAGCCCAGTCGACAAATTCACCCCTCCACTTT
TRBD1 | TRBJ2-7 | TRBV7-9 | . | CASSSSKGTGHSPEQYF | TGTGCCAGCAGCTCATCCAAGGGGACAGGGCACAGCCCCGAGCAGTACTTC
TRBD1 | TRBJ1-5 | TRBV9 | once | CASSVVQYSTRGPARQPQHF | TGTGCCAGCAGCGTAGTTCAGTACTCTACAAGGGGGCCCGCGCGGCAGCCCCAGCATTTT
TRBD1 | TRBJ2-1 | TRBV6-5 | . | CASSRTGGSYNEQFF | TGTGCCAGCAGCCGGACAGGGGGGTCCTACAATGAGCAGTTCTTC
TRBD1 | TRBJ1-2 | TRBV11-2 | . | CASSGGQAYTF | TGTGCCAGCAGCGGGGGACAGGCCTACACCTTC
. | TRBJ1-1 | TRBV19 | once | CASKSIAQSSGDTEAFF | TGTGCCAGTAAGTCGATCGCCCAGTCATCGGGGGACACTGAAGCTTTCTTT
TRBD1 | TRBJ1-2 | TRBV19 | . | CASSLGQGALGYTF | TGTGCCAGTAGCTTAGGACAGGGGGCCTTAGGCTACACCTTC
TRBD1 | TRBJ1-2 | TRBV30 | . | CAFRRGLERLTGNYGYTF | TGTGCCTTCCGTCGGGGCCTCGAGCGACTGACAGGGAACTATGGCTACACCTTC